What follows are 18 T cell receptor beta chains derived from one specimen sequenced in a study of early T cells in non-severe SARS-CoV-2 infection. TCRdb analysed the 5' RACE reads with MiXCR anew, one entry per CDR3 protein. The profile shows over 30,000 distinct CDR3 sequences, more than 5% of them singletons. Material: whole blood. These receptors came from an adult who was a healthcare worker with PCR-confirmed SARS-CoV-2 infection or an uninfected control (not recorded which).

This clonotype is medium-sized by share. The CDR3 sequence is CSARDPGQIGTQYF. CDR3 in DNA: TGCAGTGCTAGAGATCCGGGACAGATAGGGACCCAGTACTTC. The chain couples TRBV20-1 to TRBJ2-5, with 7 positions matching TRBD1. The CDR3 has 14 residues. J gave up 7 bases and V 0 bases, and 8 bases lay outside the gene matches. The germline V gene has CDR1 DFQATT and CDR2 SNEGSKA (reference sequence).

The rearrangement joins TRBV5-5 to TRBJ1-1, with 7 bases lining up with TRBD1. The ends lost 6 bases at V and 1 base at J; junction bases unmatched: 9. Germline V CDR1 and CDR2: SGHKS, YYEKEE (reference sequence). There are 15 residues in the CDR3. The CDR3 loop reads CASNTRTGRNTEAFF. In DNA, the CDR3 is TGTGCCAGCAACACTAGGACAGGCCGGAACACTGAAGCTTTCTTT.

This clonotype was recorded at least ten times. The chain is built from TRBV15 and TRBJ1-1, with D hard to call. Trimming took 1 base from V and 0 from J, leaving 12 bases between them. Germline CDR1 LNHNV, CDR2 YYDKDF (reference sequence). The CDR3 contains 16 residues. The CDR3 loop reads CATSRGGGLMNTEAFF. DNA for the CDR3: TGTGCCACCAGCAGAGGTGGAGGCTTAATGAACACTGAAGCTTTCTTT.

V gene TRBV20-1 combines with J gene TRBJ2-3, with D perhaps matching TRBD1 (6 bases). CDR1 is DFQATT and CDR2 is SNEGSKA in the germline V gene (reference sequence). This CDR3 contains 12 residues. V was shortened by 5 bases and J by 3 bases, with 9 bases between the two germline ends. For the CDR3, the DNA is TGCAGTGCTTACAGGGTTACAGATACGCAGTATTTT. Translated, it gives CSAYRVTDTQYF.

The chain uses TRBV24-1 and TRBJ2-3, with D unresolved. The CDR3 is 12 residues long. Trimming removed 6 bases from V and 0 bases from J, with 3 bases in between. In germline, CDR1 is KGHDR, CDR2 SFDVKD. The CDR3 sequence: CATSSSTDTQYF. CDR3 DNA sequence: TGTGCCACCAGTAGTAGCACAGATACGCAGTATTTT.

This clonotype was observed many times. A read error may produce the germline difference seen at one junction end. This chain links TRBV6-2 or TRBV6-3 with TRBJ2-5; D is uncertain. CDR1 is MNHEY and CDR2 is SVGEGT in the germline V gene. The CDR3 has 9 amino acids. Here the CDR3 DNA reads TGTGCCAGCAGTAACATTACAATCTTC. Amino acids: CASSNITIF.

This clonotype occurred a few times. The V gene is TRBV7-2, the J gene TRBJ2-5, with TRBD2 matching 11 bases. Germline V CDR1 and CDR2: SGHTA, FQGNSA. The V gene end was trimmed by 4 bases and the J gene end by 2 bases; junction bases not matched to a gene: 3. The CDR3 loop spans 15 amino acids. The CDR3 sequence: CASSSLAGGQETQYF. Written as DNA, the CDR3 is TGTGCCAGCAGCTCATTAGCGGGGGGGCAAGAGACCCAGTACTTC. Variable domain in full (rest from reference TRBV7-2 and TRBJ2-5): GAGVSQSPSNKVTEKGKDVELRCDPISGHTALYWYRQSLGQGLEFLIYFQGNSAPDKSGLPSDRFSAERTGGSVSTLTIQRTQQEDSAVYLCASSSLAGGQETQYFGPGTRLLVL.

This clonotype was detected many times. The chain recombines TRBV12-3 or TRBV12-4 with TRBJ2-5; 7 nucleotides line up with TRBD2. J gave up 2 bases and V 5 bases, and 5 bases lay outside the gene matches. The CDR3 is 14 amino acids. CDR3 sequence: CASSHRLAQETQYF. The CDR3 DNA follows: TGTGCCAGCAGTCACCGACTAGCTCAAGAGACCCAGTACTTC.

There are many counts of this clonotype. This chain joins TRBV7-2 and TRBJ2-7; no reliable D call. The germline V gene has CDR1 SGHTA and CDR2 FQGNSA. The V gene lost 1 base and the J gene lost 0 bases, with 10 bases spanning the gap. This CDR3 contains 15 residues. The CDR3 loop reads CASSLGGAVSYEQYF. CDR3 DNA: TGTGCCAGCAGCTTAGGTGGTGCCGTCTCCTACGAGCAGTACTTC.

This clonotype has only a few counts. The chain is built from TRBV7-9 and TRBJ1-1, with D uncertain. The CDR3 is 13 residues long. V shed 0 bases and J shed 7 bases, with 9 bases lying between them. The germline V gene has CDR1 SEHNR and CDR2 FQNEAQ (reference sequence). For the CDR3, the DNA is TGTGCCAGCAGCTTAGCCCTGTTCGTTGAAGCTTTCTTT. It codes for CASSLALFVEAFF.

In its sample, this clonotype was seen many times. The CDR3 DNA reads TGTGCCAGCAGTTTACGGAGGGAAAGCTCCTACAATGAGCAGTTCTTC. Amino acid sequence: CASSLRRESSYNEQFF. The chain recombines TRBV12-3 or TRBV12-4 with TRBJ2-1, with D possibly TRBD2 on 6 matching bases. V lost 2 bases, J lost 0 bases, and 11 bases lay in between. The CDR3 spans 16 residues.

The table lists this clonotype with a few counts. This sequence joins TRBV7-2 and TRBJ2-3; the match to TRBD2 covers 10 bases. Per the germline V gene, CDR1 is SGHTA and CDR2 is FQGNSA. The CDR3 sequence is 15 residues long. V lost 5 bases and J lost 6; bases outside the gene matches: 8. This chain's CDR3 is CASSPSGGAADTQYF. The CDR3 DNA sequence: TGTGCCAGCAGCCCCAGCGGGGGGGCCGCCGATACGCAGTATTTT. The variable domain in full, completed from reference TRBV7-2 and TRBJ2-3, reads GAGVSQSPSNKVTEKGKDVELRCDPISGHTALYWYRQSLGQGLEFLIYFQGNSAPDKSGLPSDRFSAERTGGSVSTLTIQRTQQEDSAVYLCASSPSGGAADTQYFGPGTRLTVL.

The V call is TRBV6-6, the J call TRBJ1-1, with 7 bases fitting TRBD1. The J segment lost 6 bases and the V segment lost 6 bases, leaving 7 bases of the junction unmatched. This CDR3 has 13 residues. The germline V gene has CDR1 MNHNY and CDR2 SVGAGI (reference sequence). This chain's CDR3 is CASSSGTDPEAFF. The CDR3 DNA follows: TGTGCCAGCAGCTCGGGGACAGACCCTGAAGCTTTCTTT.

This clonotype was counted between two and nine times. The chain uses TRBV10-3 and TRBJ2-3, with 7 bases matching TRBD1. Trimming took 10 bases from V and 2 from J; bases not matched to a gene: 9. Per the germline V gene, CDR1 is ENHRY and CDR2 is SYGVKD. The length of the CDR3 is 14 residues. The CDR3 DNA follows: TGTGCCACCACAGACAGGGAAGACACAGATACGCAGTATTTT. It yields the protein CATTDREDTDTQYF.

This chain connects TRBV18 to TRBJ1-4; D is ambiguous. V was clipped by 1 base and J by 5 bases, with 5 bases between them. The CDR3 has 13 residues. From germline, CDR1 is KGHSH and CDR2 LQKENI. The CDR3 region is CASSPQGNEKLFF. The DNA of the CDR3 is TGTGCCAGCTCACCACAAGGGAATGAAAAACTGTTTTTT.

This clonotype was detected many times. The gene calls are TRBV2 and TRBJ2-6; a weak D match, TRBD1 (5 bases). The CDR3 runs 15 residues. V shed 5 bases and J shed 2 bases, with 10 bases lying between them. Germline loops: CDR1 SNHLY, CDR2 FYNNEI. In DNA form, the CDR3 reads TGTGCCAGCAGTACAGGTATTGCTGGGGCCAACGTCCTGACTTTC. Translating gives CASSTGIAGANVLTF.

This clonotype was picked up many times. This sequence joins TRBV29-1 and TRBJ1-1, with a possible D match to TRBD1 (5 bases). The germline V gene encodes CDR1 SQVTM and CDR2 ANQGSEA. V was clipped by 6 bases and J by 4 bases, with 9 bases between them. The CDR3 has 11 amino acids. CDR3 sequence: CSVPRGTEAFF. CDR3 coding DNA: TGCAGCGTCCCAAGGGGCACTGAAGCTTTCTTT. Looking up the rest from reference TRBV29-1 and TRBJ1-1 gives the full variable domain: SAVISQKPSRDICQRGTSLTIQCQVDSQVTMMFWYRQQPGQSLTLIATANQGSEATYESGFVIDKFPISRPNLTFSTLTVSNMSPEDSSIYLCSVPRGTEAFFGQGTRLTVV.

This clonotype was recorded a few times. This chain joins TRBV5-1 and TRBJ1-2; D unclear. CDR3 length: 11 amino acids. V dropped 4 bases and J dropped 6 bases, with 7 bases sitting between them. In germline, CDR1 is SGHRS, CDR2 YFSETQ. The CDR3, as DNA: TGCGCCAGCAGCGTTGGGCATGGCTACACCTTC. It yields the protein CASSVGHGYTF. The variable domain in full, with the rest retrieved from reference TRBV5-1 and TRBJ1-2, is KAGVTQTPRYLIKTRGQQVTLSCSPISGHRSVSWYQQTPGQGLQFLFEYFSETQRNKGNFPGRFSGRQFSNSRSEMNVSTLELGDSALYLCASSVGHGYTFGSGTRLTVV.